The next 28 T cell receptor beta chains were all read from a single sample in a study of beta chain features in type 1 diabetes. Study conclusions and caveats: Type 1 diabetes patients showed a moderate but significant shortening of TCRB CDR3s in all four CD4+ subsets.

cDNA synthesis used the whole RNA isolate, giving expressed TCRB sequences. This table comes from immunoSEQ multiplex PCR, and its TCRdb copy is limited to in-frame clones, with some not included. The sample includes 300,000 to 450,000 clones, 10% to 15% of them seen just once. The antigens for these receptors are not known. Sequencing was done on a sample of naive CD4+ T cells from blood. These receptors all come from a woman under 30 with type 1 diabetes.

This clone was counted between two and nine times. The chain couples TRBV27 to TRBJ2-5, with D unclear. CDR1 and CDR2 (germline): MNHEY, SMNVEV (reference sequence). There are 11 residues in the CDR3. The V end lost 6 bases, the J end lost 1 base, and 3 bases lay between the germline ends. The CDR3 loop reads CASSFQETQYF. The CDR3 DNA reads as TGTGCCAGCAGCTTCCAAGAGACCCAGTACTTC.

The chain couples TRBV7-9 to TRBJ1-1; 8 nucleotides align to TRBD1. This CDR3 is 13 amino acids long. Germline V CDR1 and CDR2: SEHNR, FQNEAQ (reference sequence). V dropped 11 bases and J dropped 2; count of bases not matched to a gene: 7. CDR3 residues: CAGRDRGNTEAFF. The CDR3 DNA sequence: TGTGCCGGAAGAGACAGGGGAAACACTGAAGCTTTCTTT.

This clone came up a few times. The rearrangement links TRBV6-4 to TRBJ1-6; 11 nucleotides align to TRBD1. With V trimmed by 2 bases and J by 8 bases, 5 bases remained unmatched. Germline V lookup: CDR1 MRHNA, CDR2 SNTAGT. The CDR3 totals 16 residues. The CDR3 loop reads CASSDEGTGGYSPLHF. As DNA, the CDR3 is TGTGCCAGCAGTGACGAGGGGACAGGGGGATATTCACCCCTCCACTTT.

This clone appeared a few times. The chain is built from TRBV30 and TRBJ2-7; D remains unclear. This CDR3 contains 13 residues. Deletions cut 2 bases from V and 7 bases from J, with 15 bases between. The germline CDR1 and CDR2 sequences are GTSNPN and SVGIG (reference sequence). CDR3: CAWSWSPYEEQYF. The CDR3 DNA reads TGTGCCTGGAGTTGGTCGCCCTACGAAGAGCAGTACTTC.

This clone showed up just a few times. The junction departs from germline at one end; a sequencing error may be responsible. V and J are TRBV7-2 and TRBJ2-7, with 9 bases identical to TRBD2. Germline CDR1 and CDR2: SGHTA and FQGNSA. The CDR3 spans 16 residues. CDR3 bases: TGTGCCAGCAGCCTAGCGGGGATAGGGGGCTTCTACGAGCAGTACTTC. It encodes CASSLAGIGGFYEQYF.

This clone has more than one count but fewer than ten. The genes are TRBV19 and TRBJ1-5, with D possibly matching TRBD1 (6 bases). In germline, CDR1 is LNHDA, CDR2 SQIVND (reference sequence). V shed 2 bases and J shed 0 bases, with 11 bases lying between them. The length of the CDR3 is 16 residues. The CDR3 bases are TGTGCCAGTAGTATATGGACAGCGGATAGCAATCAGCCCCAGCATTTT. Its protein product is CASSIWTADSNQPQHF. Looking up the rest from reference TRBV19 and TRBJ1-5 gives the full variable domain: DGGITQSPKYLFRKEGQNVTLSCEQNLNHDAMYWYRQDPGQGLRLIYYSQIVNDFQKGDIAEGYSVSREKKESFPLTVTSAQKNPTAFYLCASSIWTADSNQPQHFGDGTRLSIL.

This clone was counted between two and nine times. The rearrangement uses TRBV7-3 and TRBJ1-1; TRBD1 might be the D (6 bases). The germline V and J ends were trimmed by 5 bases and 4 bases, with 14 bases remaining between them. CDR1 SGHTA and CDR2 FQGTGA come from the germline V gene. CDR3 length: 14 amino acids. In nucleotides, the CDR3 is TGTGCCAGCAGCATGACAGGCGGGAGCACTGAAGCTTTCTTT. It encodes CASSMTGGSTEAFF.

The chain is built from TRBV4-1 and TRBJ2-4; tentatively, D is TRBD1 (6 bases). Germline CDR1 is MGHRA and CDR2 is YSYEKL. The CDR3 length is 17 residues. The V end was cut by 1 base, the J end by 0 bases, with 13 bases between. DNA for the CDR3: TGCGCCAGCAGCCAAGTAGGACAGTCCCTAGCCAAAAACATTCAGTACTTC. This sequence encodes CASSQVGQSLAKNIQYF.

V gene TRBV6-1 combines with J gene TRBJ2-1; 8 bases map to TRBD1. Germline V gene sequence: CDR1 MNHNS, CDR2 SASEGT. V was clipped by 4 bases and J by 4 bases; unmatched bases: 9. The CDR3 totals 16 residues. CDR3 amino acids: CASSGAGQGKYNEQFF. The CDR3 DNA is TGTGCCAGCAGTGGAGCAGGACAGGGAAAGTACAATGAGCAGTTCTTC.

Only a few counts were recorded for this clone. CDR3 region: CASSVRAYGGEKLFF. In nucleotides, the CDR3 is TGTGCCAGCAGCGTAAGGGCCTACGGAGGTGAAAAACTGTTTTTT. The chain uses TRBV9 and TRBJ1-4; D call uncertain. CDR1 is SGDLS, CDR2 YYNGEE, per germline. The CDR3 contains 15 residues. V lost 1 base, J lost 7 bases, and 14 bases lay in between.

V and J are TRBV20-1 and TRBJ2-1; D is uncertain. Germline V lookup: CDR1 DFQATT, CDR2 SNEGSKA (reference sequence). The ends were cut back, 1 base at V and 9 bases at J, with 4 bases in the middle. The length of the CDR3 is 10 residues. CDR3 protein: CSARALEQFF. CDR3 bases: TGCAGTGCTAGAGCTCTTGAGCAGTTCTTC.

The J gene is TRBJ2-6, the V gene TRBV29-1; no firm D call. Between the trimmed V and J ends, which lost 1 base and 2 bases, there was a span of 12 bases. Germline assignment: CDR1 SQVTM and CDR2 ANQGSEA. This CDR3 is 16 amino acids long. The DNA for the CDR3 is TGCAGCGTTGAAGGGTCGAGCTCGACTGGGGCCAACGTCCTGACTTTC. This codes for CSVEGSSSTGANVLTF.

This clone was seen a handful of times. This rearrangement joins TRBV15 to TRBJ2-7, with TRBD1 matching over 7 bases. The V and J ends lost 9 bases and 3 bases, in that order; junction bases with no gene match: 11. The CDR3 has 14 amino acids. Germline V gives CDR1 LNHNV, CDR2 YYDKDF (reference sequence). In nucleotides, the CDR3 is TGTGCCACTGGGCCGGGACAGACCTTCTACGAGCAGTACTTC. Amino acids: CATGPGQTFYEQYF.

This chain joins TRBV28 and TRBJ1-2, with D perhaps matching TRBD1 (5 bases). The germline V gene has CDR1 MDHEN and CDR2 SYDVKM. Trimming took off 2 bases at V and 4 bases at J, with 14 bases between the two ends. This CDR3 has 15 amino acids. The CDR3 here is CASSLVAGNVYGYTF. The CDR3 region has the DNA TGTGCCAGCAGTTTAGTGGCAGGGAACGTCTATGGCTACACCTTC.

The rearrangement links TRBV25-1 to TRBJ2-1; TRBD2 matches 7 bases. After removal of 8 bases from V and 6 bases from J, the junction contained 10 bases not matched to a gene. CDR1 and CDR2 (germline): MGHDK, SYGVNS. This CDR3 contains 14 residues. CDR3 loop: CASGRAGEVNEQFF. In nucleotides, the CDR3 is TGTGCCAGCGGCCGGGCGGGGGAGGTCAATGAGCAGTTCTTC.

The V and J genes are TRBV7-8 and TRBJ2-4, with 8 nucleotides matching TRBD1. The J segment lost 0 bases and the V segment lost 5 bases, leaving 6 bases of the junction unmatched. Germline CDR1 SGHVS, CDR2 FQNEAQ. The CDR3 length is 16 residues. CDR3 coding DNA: TGTGCCAGCAGCCTACAGGGGGAAATAGCCAAAAACATTCAGTACTTC. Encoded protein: CASSLQGEIAKNIQYF.

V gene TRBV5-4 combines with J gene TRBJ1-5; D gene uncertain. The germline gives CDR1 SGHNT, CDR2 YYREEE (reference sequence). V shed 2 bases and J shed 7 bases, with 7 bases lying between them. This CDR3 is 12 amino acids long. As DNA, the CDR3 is TGTGCCAGCAGCTTTTTGGGCCAGCCCCAGCATTTT. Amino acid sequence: CASSFLGQPQHF.

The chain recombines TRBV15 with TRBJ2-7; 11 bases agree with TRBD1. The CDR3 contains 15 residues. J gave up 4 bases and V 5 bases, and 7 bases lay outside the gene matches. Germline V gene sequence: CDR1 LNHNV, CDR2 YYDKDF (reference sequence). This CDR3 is CATSPRTGGLYEQYF. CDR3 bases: TGTGCCACCAGCCCACGGACAGGGGGCCTGTACGAGCAGTACTTC.

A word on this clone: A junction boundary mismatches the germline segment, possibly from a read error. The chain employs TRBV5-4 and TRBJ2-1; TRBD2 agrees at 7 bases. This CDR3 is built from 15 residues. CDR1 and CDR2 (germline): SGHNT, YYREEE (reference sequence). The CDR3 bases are TGCGCCAGCAGCCAAGGCGGGAGCTCCTACAATGAGCAGTTCTTC. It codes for CASSQGGSSYNEQFF.

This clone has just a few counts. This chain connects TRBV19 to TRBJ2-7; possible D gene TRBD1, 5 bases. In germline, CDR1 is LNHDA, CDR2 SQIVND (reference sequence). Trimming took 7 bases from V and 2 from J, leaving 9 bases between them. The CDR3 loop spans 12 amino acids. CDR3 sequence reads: CASTSGTYEQYF. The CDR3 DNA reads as TGTGCCAGTACCTCAGGGACCTACGAGCAGTACTTC.

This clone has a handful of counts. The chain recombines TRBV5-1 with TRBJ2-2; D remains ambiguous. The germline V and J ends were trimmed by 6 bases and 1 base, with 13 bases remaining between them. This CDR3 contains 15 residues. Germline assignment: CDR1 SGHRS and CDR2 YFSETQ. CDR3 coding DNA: TGCGCCAGCAATGGGCTAAATTGGAACACCGGGGAGCTGTTTTTT. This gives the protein CASNGLNWNTGELFF.

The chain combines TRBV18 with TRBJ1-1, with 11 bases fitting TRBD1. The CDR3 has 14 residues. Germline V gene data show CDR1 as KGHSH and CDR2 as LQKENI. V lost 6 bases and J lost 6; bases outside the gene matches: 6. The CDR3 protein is CASSGQGASSEAFF. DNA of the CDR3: TGTGCCAGCTCCGGACAGGGGGCTAGTTCTGAAGCTTTCTTT.

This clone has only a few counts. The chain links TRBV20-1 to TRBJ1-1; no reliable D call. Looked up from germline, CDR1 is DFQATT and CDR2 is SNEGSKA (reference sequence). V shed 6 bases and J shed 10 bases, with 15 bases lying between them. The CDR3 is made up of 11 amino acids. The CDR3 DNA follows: TGCAGTGCCCCCCTCTTACGGGTAGCTTTCTTT. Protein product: CSAPLLRVAFF.

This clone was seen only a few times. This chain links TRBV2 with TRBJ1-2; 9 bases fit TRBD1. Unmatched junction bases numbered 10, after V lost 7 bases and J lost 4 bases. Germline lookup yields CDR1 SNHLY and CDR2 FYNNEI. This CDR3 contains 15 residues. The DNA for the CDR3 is TGTGCCAGCACCCGACAGGGACAGGGAGTCTATGGCTACACCTTC. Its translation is CASTRQGQGVYGYTF.

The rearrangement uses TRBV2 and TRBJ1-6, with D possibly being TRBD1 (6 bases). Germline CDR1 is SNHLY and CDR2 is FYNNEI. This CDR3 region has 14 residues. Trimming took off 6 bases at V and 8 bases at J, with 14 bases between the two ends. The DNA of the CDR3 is TGTGCCAGCAGAGCCACAGGGTATGATTCACCCCTCCACTTT. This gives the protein CASRATGYDSPLHF.

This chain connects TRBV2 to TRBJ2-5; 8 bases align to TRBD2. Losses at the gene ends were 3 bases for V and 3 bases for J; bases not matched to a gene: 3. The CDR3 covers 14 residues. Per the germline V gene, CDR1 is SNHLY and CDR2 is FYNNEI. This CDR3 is CASSEAGGKETQYF. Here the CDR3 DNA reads TGTGCCAGCAGTGAGGCGGGAGGTAAAGAGACCCAGTACTTC.

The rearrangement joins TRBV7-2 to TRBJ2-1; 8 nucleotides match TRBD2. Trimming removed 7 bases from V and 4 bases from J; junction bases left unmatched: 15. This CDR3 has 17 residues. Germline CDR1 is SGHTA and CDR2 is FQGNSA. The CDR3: CASTSSVGASGYNEQFF. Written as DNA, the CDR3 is TGTGCCAGCACCTCCTCGGTCGGGGCTAGCGGGTACAATGAGCAGTTCTTC.

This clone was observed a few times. CDR3 DNA sequence: TGCGCCAGCAGTTCGAAGGGGGGCAATCAGCCCCAGCATTTT. Its protein is CASSSKGGNQPQHF. The chain is built from TRBV23-1 and TRBJ1-5, with D possibly being TRBD1 (6 bases). TRBV23-1 is an open reading frame, and its role is uncertain. The CDR3 extends over 14 amino acids. Between the trimmed V and J ends, which lost 5 bases and 2 bases, there was a span of 10 bases.